The following is a TCR beta chain sequence with its context. Its cognate antigen is unknown. The sample comes from a study of shared clonotypes between healthy human individuals. Points from the study as a whole: Although depth was large, rarefaction showed that sequencing of the sorted subsets was incomplete.

Germline V gives CDR1 SQVTM, CDR2 ANQGSEA. Trimming left V 4 bases short and J 2 bases short, with 15 bases between. This CDR3 is 14 amino acids long. The table came from immunoSEQ multiplex PCR; TCRdb's copy has only in-frame clones and leaves some out. In the table there are millions of clones, approximately 92% of which are singletons. Splitting the CD4+ cells yielded a CD45RA+ naive subset and a CD45RA-negative memory subset. This chain joins TRBV29-1 and TRBJ2-7; D could derive from TRBD1 or TRBD2 (5 bases each). The sample was naive CD4+ T cells sorted from blood. Subset noted: CD45RA+ positively selected. The origin of this receptor is a young man in good health. CDR3 sequence: CSVGWSRDPYEQYF. CDR3 bases: TGCAGCGTTGGCTGGTCCAGGGACCCCTACGAGCAGTACTTC.